The clone carrying this T cell receptor beta chain was recorded a few times. What it binds is not known. The source of the sample is a study of T cell responses to AZD1222 COVID-19 vaccine. Study-wide findings and caveats: Clonal diversity was possibly underestimated, and white British individuals and females predominated among donors. Nearly half of spike-specific TCRs reportedly go after variant regions that carry no mutations.

TCRdb's table, derived via immunoSEQ multiplex PCR, lists solely in-frame clones and lacks some. The data show roughly 70,000 clones, around 74% seen once. Sequencing used peripheral blood, obtained on day 0 of MenACWY control vaccination. This clonotype was obtained from an adult in good health.

The CDR3: CASSPAGQGNYGYTF. The CDR3 region has the DNA TGTGCCAGCTCACCTGCGGGACAGGGAAATTATGGCTACACCTTC. The rearrangement links TRBV18 to TRBJ1-2; 9 nucleotides agree with TRBD1. V lost 3 bases to trimming and J lost 5 bases; unmatched junction nucleotides: 7. Germline loops: CDR1 KGHSH, CDR2 LQKENI. This CDR3 has 15 residues.